This T cell receptor (beta chain) was identified in a study of cytomegalovirus exposure and HLA in healthy donors. Overall study context: An early data release held tens of millions of unique TCRs from HLA-typed donors.

The PCR had 60 Vbeta and 13 Jbeta primers. Profiled with immunoSEQ multiplex PCR; TCRdb holds only in-frame clones, not every one. The repertoire includes 100,000 or so clones, 78% of them detected once, and under 1.5% sits in the top ten. Study observations and caveats: Investigators reported 150 to 200 TCR beta chains as tied to cytomegalovirus.

In regard to this clone: Antigen unknown.

The CDR3 contains 14 residues. V was pared by 4 bases and J by 5 bases, with 13 bases between. Looked up from germline, CDR1 is MNHEY and CDR2 is SMNVEV (reference sequence). This chain joins TRBV27 and TRBJ2-3; D may be TRBD2 (5 bases). The clonotype was recovered from a young man in good health and CMV-seronegative. The sequenced sample consisted of PBMCs. This chain's CDR3 is CASSSRGGIDTQYF. CDR3 nucleotide sequence: TGTGCCAGCAGTTCCCGGGGTGGCATAGATACGCAGTATTTT.